A selection of T cell receptor beta chains follows, all from one sample in a study of blood T cells in healthy people across ages. One entry per CDR3 protein results from TCRdb running MiXCR on the 5' RACE reads. The sample lists about 800,000 distinct CDR3 sequences, about 25% seen once, with approximately 3.7% in the top ten. The same data also went into a second study, on T cells of mothers and their children.

Sequences were obtained from blood. These receptors came from a boy aged 10-17 years in good health. Both conserved end residues are part of each CDR3. A D gene is named only where the DNA matches it firmly. Not every row has a clone size; where given, it reads once, few, many or a size class.

d_gene,abundance,j_gene,v_gene,CDR3aa,CDR3nt
.,few,TRBJ1-2,TRBV28,CASSNRVWYGYTF,TGTGCCAGCAGCAACAGGGTCTGGTATGGCTACACCTTC
.,few,TRBJ2-7,TRBV20-1,CSADTDRSYEQYF,TGCAGTGCCGATACCGACAGATCCTACGAGCAGTACTTC
.,few,TRBJ2-7,TRBV7-2,CASSLDRGRGEYF,TGTGCCAGCAGCTTAGATCGGGGGAGAGGGGAGTACTTC
.,.,TRBJ1-5,TRBV7-9,CASSLDAAQPQHF,TGTGCCAGCAGCTTAGATGCGGCTCAGCCCCAGCATTTT
TRBD2,.,TRBJ2-7,TRBV7-6,CASSLVRAGGRNEQYF,TGTGCCAGCAGCTTAGTAAGGGCTGGCGGGAGGAACGAGCAGTACTTC
.,.,TRBJ2-1,TRBV7-2,CASSLRAGDSKNEQFF,TGTGCCAGCAGCTTAAGGGCAGGGGACTCCAAGAATGAGCAGTTCTTC
.,.,TRBJ2-6,TRBV20-1,CSAIGLGGANVLTF,TGCAGTGCTATAGGTTTAGGTGGGGCCAACGTCCTGACTTTC
.,.,TRBJ2-7,TRBV6-1,CASRPGRLYYEQYF,TGTGCCAGCAGGCCGGGCAGATTGTACTACGAGCAGTACTTC
.,.,TRBJ1-4,TRBV6-2/TRBV6-3,CASTTVDEKLFF,TGTGCCAGCACTACGGTGGATGAAAAACTGTTTTTT
.,few,TRBJ1-5,TRBV20-1,CSAQPGGNQPQHF,TGCAGTGCTCAACCAGGGGGCAATCAGCCCCAGCATTTT
TRBD1,.,TRBJ1-1,TRBV5-1,CASSLSGTGGTEAFF,TGCGCCAGCAGCTTGTCGGGGACAGGGGGAACTGAAGCTTTCTTT
TRBD1,.,TRBJ1-1,TRBV29-1,CSVVGSRGRDTEAFF,TGCAGCGTTGTGGGATCGAGGGGGCGTGACACTGAAGCTTTCTTT
.,.,TRBJ2-2,TRBV6-6,CASSALRGNTGELFF,TGTGCCAGCAGTGCCCTCCGCGGGAACACCGGGGAGCTGTTTTTT
TRBD2,few,TRBJ2-7,TRBV20-1,CSARDLAGGDYEQYF,TGCAGTGCTAGAGATCTTGCGGGAGGGGACTACGAGCAGTACTTC
.,few,TRBJ1-2,TRBV12-3/TRBV12-4,CASSLGAGGGGYTF,TGTGCCAGCAGTTTAGGGGCCGGGGGCGGGGGTTACACCTTC
.,few,TRBJ1-6,TRBV5-1,CASSLGQENSPLHF,TGCGCCAGCAGCTTGGGTCAGGAGAATTCACCCCTCCACTTT
TRBD1,.,TRBJ2-7,TRBV7-8,CASSALGDRGNEQYF,TGTGCCAGCAGCGCCCTAGGGGACAGGGGGAACGAGCAGTACTTC
.,few,TRBJ1-4,TRBV3-1,CASSHPDTSTNEKLFF,TGTGCCAGCAGCCATCCGGACACTTCAACTAATGAAAAACTGTTTTTT
TRBD2,.,TRBJ2-4,TRBV20-1,CSARDTSGGTKNIQYF,TGCAGTGCTAGAGATACTAGCGGGGGGACCAAAAACATTCAGTACTTC
.,few,TRBJ2-5,TRBV28,CASRLYRGGYQETQYF,TGTGCCAGCAGGCTCTACAGGGGAGGGTACCAAGAGACCCAGTACTTC
.,few,TRBJ2-7,TRBV6-6,CASSATGEQYF,TGTGCCAGCAGTGCGACAGGCGAGCAGTACTTC
.,.,TRBJ2-5,TRBV20-1,CSALNTQKETQYF,TGCAGTGCGCTAAACACTCAGAAAGAGACCCAGTACTTC
.,few,TRBJ2-7,TRBV25-1,CASSTNYYEQYF,TGTGCCAGCAGCACCAATTACTACGAGCAGTACTTC
.,.,TRBJ1-1,TRBV20-1,CSARGMSTEAFF,TGCAGTGCCCGGGGCATGAGCACTGAAGCTTTCTTT
TRBD1,.,TRBJ1-4,TRBV20-1,CSARDPGQHNEKLFF,TGCAGTGCTAGGGATCCGGGACAGCATAATGAAAAACTGTTTTTT
.,.,TRBJ1-6,TRBV4-3,CASSQALPNHSPLHF,TGCGCCAGCAGCCAAGCCCTTCCTAATCATTCACCCCTCCACTTT
TRBD1,.,TRBJ1-6,TRBV14,CASSQRTGGESYNSPLHF,TGTGCCAGCAGCCAACGGACAGGGGGCGAGTCCTATAATTCACCCCTCCACTTT
TRBD2,.,TRBJ2-7,TRBV27,CASSPTLAESSYEQYF,TGTGCCAGCAGTCCGACTCTAGCGGAAAGCTCCTACGAGCAGTACTTC
TRBD1,.,TRBJ1-2,TRBV15,CATSTGTDGTNYGYTF,TGTGCCACCAGCACCGGGACAGATGGCACTAACTATGGCTACACCTTC
.,few,TRBJ1-6,TRBV9,CASSGMEGLNYNSPLHF,TGTGCCAGCAGCGGGATGGAAGGATTGAACTATAATTCACCCCTCCACTTT
.,few,TRBJ2-1,TRBV20-1,CSAPGVSSVEQFF,TGCAGTGCCCCCGGTGTTAGCTCGGTAGAGCAGTTCTTC
.,.,TRBJ2-5,TRBV29-1,CSVLRGGETQYF,TGCAGCGTCCTCAGGGGTGGAGAGACCCAGTACTTC
.,few,TRBJ2-5,TRBV7-2,CATGNWGLQETQYF,TGTGCCACCGGTAACTGGGGCTTACAAGAGACCCAGTACTTC
.,few,TRBJ2-5,TRBV28,CASSADTAETQYF,TGTGCCAGCAGTGCAGACACGGCTGAGACCCAGTACTTC
.,few,TRBJ1-4,TRBV7-2,CASSPAGPNEKLFF,TGTGCCAGCAGCCCCGCAGGACCTAATGAAAAACTGTTTTTT
.,few,TRBJ1-6,TRBV11-1,CASSLLTNSPLHF,TGTGCCAGCAGCCTCCTCACCAATTCACCCCTCCACTTT
.,.,TRBJ1-2,TRBV5-6,CASSSRSTLYDYTF,TGTGCCAGCAGCTCTCGTAGCACACTCTATGACTACACCTTC
.,few,TRBJ2-5,TRBV28,CASTQGYGNLRFF,TGTGCCAGCACCCAGGGGTATGGGAATCTGCGGTTCTTC